This TCR beta chain was recovered during a study of blood T cell repertoires in COVID-19. In the study overall: PBMCs, B-cell-depleted T cells, or T cells were the source of the cDNA or gDNA that made up the material.

The CDR3 has 13 amino acids. V lost 4 bases and J 8 bases, leaving 15 bases between the germline ends. Looked up from germline, CDR1 is SGHNT and CDR2 is YYREEE (reference sequence). Original processing notes: Reference gene primer amplification in the assay estimated nucleated cell counts. Sequencing was performed with immunoSEQ multiplex PCR; in TCRdb, only in-frame clones are kept and a portion is missing. The DNA was the basis for D and trimming; V, J and clone size are from that table. Among under 250,000 clones, about four fifths were seen once, and the ten largest hold approximately 8%. The chain uses TRBV5-4 and TRBJ1-2; D is perhaps TRBD1 (5 bases). The specimen sequenced was peripheral blood. This clonotype originated in a woman in her 50s with active or convalescent COVID-19. Here the CDR3 reads CASSPPGGEGYTF. CDR3 nucleotides: TGTGCCAGCAGCCCCCCGGGGGGTGAGGGCTACACCTTC.